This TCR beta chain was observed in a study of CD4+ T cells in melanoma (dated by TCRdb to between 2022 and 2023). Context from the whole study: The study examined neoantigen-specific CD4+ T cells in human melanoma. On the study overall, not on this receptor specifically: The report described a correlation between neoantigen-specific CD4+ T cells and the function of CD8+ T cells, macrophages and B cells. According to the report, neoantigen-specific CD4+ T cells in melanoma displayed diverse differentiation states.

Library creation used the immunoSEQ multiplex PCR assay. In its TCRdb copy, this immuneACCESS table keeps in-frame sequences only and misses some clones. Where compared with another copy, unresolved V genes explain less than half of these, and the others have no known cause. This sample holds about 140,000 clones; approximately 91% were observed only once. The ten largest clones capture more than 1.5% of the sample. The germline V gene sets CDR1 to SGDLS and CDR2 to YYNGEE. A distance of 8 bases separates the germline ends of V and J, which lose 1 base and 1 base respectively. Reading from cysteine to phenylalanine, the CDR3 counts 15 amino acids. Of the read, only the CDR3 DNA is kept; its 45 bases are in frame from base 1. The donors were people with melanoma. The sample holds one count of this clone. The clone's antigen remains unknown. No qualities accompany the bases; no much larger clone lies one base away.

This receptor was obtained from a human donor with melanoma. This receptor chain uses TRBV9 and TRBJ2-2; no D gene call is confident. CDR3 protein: CASSVSTENTGELFF. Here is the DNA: TGTGCCAGCAGCGTAAGTACAGAGAACACCGGGGAGCTGTTTTTT.